A selection of T cell receptor beta chains follows, all from one sample in a study of beta chain features in type 1 diabetes. Generated by immunoSEQ multiplex PCR, the TCRdb table keeps only in-frame clones and is missing some. Of roughly 160,000 clones listed, around 8% were seen once; the top ten hold around 0.94%. Sequenced material: central memory CD4+ T cells from blood. All receptors come from a woman aged 35 to 49 with type 1 diabetes. Each CDR3 is given with its conserved first and last residue. Fields, in order: V gene, J gene, D gene, clone size, CDR3 DNA, CDR3 protein. The D gene is left open where the match is weak. Clone sizes are given selectively: once, few, many, or a class where the clone is expanded.

TRBV18	TRBJ1-4	NA	few	TGTGCCAGCTCACCCCGTTCGTCGGTAAAGGAAAAACTGTTTTTT	CASSPRSSVKEKLFF
TRBV15	TRBJ1-2	TRBD1	NA	TGTGCCACCAGCAGAGGGGGGACAGGGGGCCTTGGCTACACCTTC	CATSRGGTGGLGYTF
TRBV6-5	TRBJ1-1	NA	NA	TGTGCCAGCACCGTCGACTCCCCGAACACTGAAGCTTTCTTT	CASTVDSPNTEAFF
TRBV5-1	TRBJ2-5	TRBD1	NA	TGCGCCAGCAGCCCCGGGGACAGCTTCAAAGAGACCCAGTACTTC	CASSPGDSFKETQYF
TRBV6-6	TRBJ1-2	TRBD1	few	TGTGCCAGCACCCGAGGGGCCGGGACAGAGAACTATGGCTACACCTTC	CASTRGAGTENYGYTF
TRBV28	TRBJ1-2	TRBD1	few	TGTGCCAGCAGTTACGGACAGGGGGGCTACACCTTC	CASSYGQGGYTF
TRBV18	TRBJ1-5	NA	few	TGTGCCAGCTCGTCACAGAATAGCAATCAGCCCCAGCATTTT	CASSSQNSNQPQHF
TRBV15	TRBJ1-4	TRBD1	few	TGTGCCACCAGCAGAGACTCGGGACAGGGGAATGAAAAACTGTTTTTT	CATSRDSGQGNEKLFF
TRBV29-1	TRBJ1-1	TRBD1	few	TGCAGCGTTGAAGGTGGCGACAGGGATTTTGGTGAAGCTTTCTTT	CSVEGGDRDFGEAFF
TRBV19	TRBJ2-1	TRBD1	NA	TGTGCCAGTAGTATTGGAACCGGGACAGGGGGTCTCTACAATGAGCAGTTCTTC	CASSIGTGTGGLYNEQFF
TRBV7-2	TRBJ1-2	NA	few	TGTGCCAGCAGCTTTGCCGGGGGAGGGTTATCCCGTACCTATGGCTACACCTTC	CASSFAGGGLSRTYGYTF
TRBV28	TRBJ1-5	NA	many	TGTGCCAGCAGTTTAGCACAGTCCGATCAGCCCCAGCATTTT	CASSLAQSDQPQHF
TRBV5-1	TRBJ1-6	TRBD1	many	TGCGCCAGCAGCTTGGGACAGGGGAGCTCACCCCTCCACTTT	CASSLGQGSSPLHF
TRBV5-1	TRBJ2-1	NA	few	TGCGCCAGCAGCTTGTCTCTAGACGGTGAGCAGTTCTTC	CASSLSLDGEQFF
TRBV9	TRBJ1-1	NA	few	TGTGCCAGCAGCCAAATCCGACTTGACAGGAACACTGAAGCTTTCTTT	CASSQIRLDRNTEAFF
TRBV5-1	TRBJ2-1	NA	few	TGCGCCAGCAGCTTGGGTGGGAGCTCCTACAATGAGCAGTTCTTC	CASSLGGSSYNEQFF
TRBV5-1	TRBJ2-7	NA	NA	TGCGCCAGCAGCCAGCCGGGGGAGAACTACGAGCAGTACTTC	CASSQPGENYEQYF
TRBV5-1	TRBJ1-1	TRBD1	few	TGCGCCAGCAGGCCGACAGGGGGCACTGAAGCTTTCTTT	CASRPTGGTEAFF
TRBV5-1	TRBJ1-1	NA	NA	TGCGCCAGCAGCTTGCAGGGATTGGCGTCTGAAGCTTTCTTT	CASSLQGLASEAFF
TRBV10-3	TRBJ2-2	NA	few	TGTGCCATCAGTGAAACCCGACTCCCCGGGGAGCTGTTTTTT	CAISETRLPGELFF
TRBV18	TRBJ1-1	NA	NA	TGTGCCAGCTCACCCTTCGGGGGGGAGAACACTGAAGCTTTCTTT	CASSPFGGENTEAFF
TRBV5-4	TRBJ2-2	NA	few	TGCGCCAGCACCCCCGGGACTTTGAACACCGGGGAGCTGTTTTTT	CASTPGTLNTGELFF
TRBV11-2	TRBJ2-5	TRBD1	NA	TGTGCCAGCAGCGGAGACAGGGAAGAGACCCAGTACTTC	CASSGDREETQYF
TRBV13	TRBJ1-2	TRBD1	NA	TGTGCCAGCAGCCGAGACAGGGACTATGGCTACACCTTC	CASSRDRDYGYTF
TRBV7-2	TRBJ2-3	NA	few	TGTGCCAGCAGCTTAGTTTACGCTGAGGAGTGGACGCAGTATTTT	CASSLVYAEEWTQYF
TRBV5-4	TRBJ2-3	TRBD2	few	TGTGCCAGCAGCCCGACTAGCGGGCGTCCGGATACGCAGTATTTT	CASSPTSGRPDTQYF